The 15 T cell receptor beta chains in this list originate from one sample, sequenced in a study of blood T cell repertoires in COVID-19. The assay was immunoSEQ multiplex PCR, and TCRdb's table has in-frame clones only and misses some. The sample records under 350,000 clones, 75% to 90% being singletons. Sequencing was performed on peripheral blood. The receptors stem from a middle-aged man with acute or convalescent COVID-19.

CDR3 coding DNA: TGTGCCAGCAGCTCTGACAGGGGAGTGAACGAGCAGTACTTC. This encodes CASSSDRGVNEQYF. This chain links TRBV7-2 with TRBJ2-7, with 8 bases lining up with TRBD1. The V segment lost 4 bases and the J segment 5 bases; nucleotides outside the gene matches: 7. Germline lookup yields CDR1 SGHTA and CDR2 FQGNSA. There are 14 residues in the CDR3.

This clone has only one observation. V usage is TRBV7-2 and J usage is TRBJ1-1; 9 bases align to TRBD1. The CDR3 has 17 amino acids. Germline V gives CDR1 SGHTA, CDR2 FQGNSA. V trimming: 5 bases; J trimming: 4 bases; junction bases outside the gene matches: 14. The CDR3 nucleotides are TGTGCCAGCAGCCCTAGACAGGGGGGAGGTGTGAGCACTGAAGCTTTCTTT. Protein sequence: CASSPRQGGGVSTEAFF. The whole variable domain, remainder taken from reference TRBV7-2 and TRBJ1-1, is GAGVSQSPSNKVTEKGKDVELRCDPISGHTALYWYRQSLGQGLEFLIYFQGNSAPDKSGLPSDRFSAERTGGSVSTLTIQRTQQEDSAVYLCASSPRQGGGVSTEAFFGQGTRLTVV.

The chain is built from TRBV7-9 and TRBJ2-2; 9 positions match TRBD1. The germline V gene encodes CDR1 SEHNR and CDR2 FQNEAQ (reference sequence). The CDR3 sequence is 16 residues long. V gave up 3 bases and J gave up 3 bases; unmatched junction bases: 5. The CDR3 protein is CASSLGGQGDTGELFF. The CDR3 coding sequence is TGTGCCAGCAGCTTGGGGGGACAGGGCGACACCGGGGAGCTGTTTTTT.

The chain combines TRBV5-1 with TRBJ2-7, with D possibly TRBD2 on 5 matching bases. Germline V CDR1 and CDR2: SGHRS, YFSETQ. This CDR3 spans 13 amino acids. Trimming took 4 bases from V and 6 from J, leaving 14 bases between them. The CDR3: CASSPIPAGEQYF. CDR3 DNA sequence: TGCGCCAGCAGCCCCATACCGGCGGGCGAGCAGTACTTC.

The chain links TRBV5-1 to TRBJ2-3; 12 bases align to TRBD2. J was trimmed by 3 bases and V by 6 bases; bases with no gene match: 5. The CDR3 runs to 15 residues. Germline values: CDR1 SGHRS, CDR2 YFSETQ. CDR3 bases: TGCGCCAGCACACCTCTAGCGGGGGGGACAGATACGCAGTATTTT. Its translation is CASTPLAGGTDTQYF.

The chain employs TRBV15 and TRBJ2-1; 7 nucleotides line up with TRBD2. Trimming at V came to 5 bases and at J to 0 bases, leaving 1 base not matched to a gene. This CDR3 has 14 residues. The germline gives CDR1 LNHNV, CDR2 YYDKDF (reference sequence). CDR3 sequence reads: CATSGGVSYNEQFF. For the CDR3, the DNA is TGTGCCACCAGCGGGGGGGTCTCCTACAATGAGCAGTTCTTC.

The chain couples TRBV4-2 to TRBJ2-2; TRBD1 matches at 8 bases. CDR3 length: 15 residues. CDR1 is LGHNA and CDR2 is YNFKEQ in the germline V gene. V dropped 4 bases and J dropped 0; count of bases not matched to a gene: 1. CDR3 protein: CASSPGQANTGELFF. The DNA for the CDR3 is TGTGCCAGCAGCCCGGGACAGGCGAACACCGGGGAGCTGTTTTTT.

V gene TRBV11-2 combines with J gene TRBJ1-1, with D unresolved. Trimming took off 7 bases at V and 5 bases at J, with 23 bases between the two ends. This CDR3 region has 16 residues. The V gene's germline CDR1 is SGHAT and CDR2 FQNNGV. This CDR3 is CASTSFGPGMGTEAFF. Here the CDR3 DNA reads TGTGCCAGCACCTCGTTCGGTCCCGGGATGGGGACTGAAGCTTTCTTT.

The gene calls are TRBV4-2 and TRBJ1-3; D unclear. V lost 4 bases to trimming and J lost 0 bases, with 13 bases between them. The germline V gene has CDR1 LGHNA and CDR2 YNFKEQ. CDR3 length: 16 amino acids. The chain's CDR3 is CASSLIPGNSGNTIYF. The CDR3 nucleotides read TGTGCCAGCAGCCTTATACCGGGAAACTCTGGAAACACCATATATTTT.

The chain carries TRBV19 and TRBJ1-5; D may be TRBD1 (5 bases). Trimming took off 7 bases at V and 0 bases at J, with 13 bases between the two ends. The CDR3 has 15 amino acids. Germline V lookup: CDR1 LNHDA, CDR2 SQIVND (reference sequence). CDR3 bases: TGTGCCAGTATCGTCAGGGAGGCTAGCAATCAGCCCCAGCATTTT. Its protein product is CASIVREASNQPQHF.

The CDR3 reads CASSRSGDGELFF. DNA of the CDR3: TGTGCCAGCAGTCGAAGCGGGGACGGGGAGCTGTTTTTT. This rearrangement joins TRBV12-3 or TRBV12-4 to TRBJ2-2; 7 nucleotides align to TRBD2. This CDR3 comprises 13 residues. The ends lost 5 bases at V and 7 bases at J; junction bases unmatched: 4.

The CDR3 loop is CSVETGGQPQHF. The CDR3, as DNA: TGCAGCGTTGAAACAGGCGGTCAGCCCCAGCATTTT. V gene TRBV29-1 combines with J gene TRBJ1-5; maybe TRBD1 (5 bases). CDR3 length: 12 residues. The V gene's germline CDR1 is SQVTM and CDR2 ANQGSEA. Trimming removed 2 bases at V and 6 bases at J, with 8 bases between.

The CDR3 loop reads CASSSGNTIYF. CDR3 bases: TGTGCCAGCAGCTCGGGAAACACCATATATTTT. This chain connects TRBV14 to TRBJ1-3; D gene uncertain. V was shortened by 5 bases and J by 4 bases, with 3 bases between the two germline ends. The CDR3 loop spans 11 amino acids. Germline V gene sequence: CDR1 SGHDN, CDR2 FVKESK.

V usage is TRBV6-4 and J usage is TRBJ2-3; TRBD2 aligns across 10 bases. This CDR3 region has 19 residues. CDR1 is MRHNA, CDR2 SNTAGT, per germline. The V gene end was trimmed by 0 bases and the J gene end by 3 bases; junction bases not matched to a gene: 12. CDR3 DNA sequence: TGTGCCAGCAGTGACTCCCCCGCGGGTAAGCGGGGGGGTACAGATACGCAGTATTTT. Translating gives CASSDSPAGKRGGTDTQYF.

The gene calls are TRBV24-1 and TRBJ1-2; TRBD1 might be the D (6 bases). The CDR3 sequence is 14 residues long. V gave up 3 bases and J gave up 5 bases, with 12 bases separating them. Germline loops: CDR1 KGHDR, CDR2 SFDVKD. The CDR3 is CATSDPTGIYGYTF. In nucleotides, the CDR3 is TGTGCCACCAGTGATCCCACAGGGATATATGGCTACACCTTC.